One T cell receptor beta chain is described in this entry. What it recognizes is unknown. The data were taken from a study of cytomegalovirus exposure and HLA in healthy donors. Broader study findings: V- and J-gene trimming of TCR beta was linked (in a later analysis) to a missense DCLRE1C variant. Being productive about 87% or about 30% of the time was typical of most TCR beta V segments in an earlier analysis.

Trimming removed 3 bases from V and 5 bases from J; junction bases left unmatched: 12. Germline loops: CDR1 SEHNR, CDR2 FQNEAQ (reference sequence). The CDR3 totals 16 residues. Amplification used 60 Vbeta primers and 13 Jbeta primers. Using immunoSEQ multiplex PCR, the repertoire was profiled, and TCRdb retains in-frame clones only, with some absent. The sample yields roughly 120,000 clones, 76% seen once. Source material: PBMCs. The V gene is TRBV7-9, the J gene TRBJ1-2; 7 nucleotides agree with TRBD1. This receptor was obtained from a man in his thirties or forties in good health and CMV-seropositive. The CDR3 loop reads CASSLSTGVGWYGYTF. DNA for the CDR3: TGTGCCAGCAGCTTGTCTACAGGGGTTGGGTGGTATGGCTACACCTTC.